The rows below give T cell receptor beta chains drawn from one sample of a study of metastatic and nonmetastatic thyroid tumors. MiXCR re-clonotyped the PCR reads for TCRdb. The sample yields about 15,000 clones, around 23% seen once. Sample: adjacent normal tissue. These receptors all come from a female donor with papillary thyroid cancer or a benign thyroid nodule (not recorded which). Some clones in this sample may be carry-over from other donors' samples. The CDR3 runs from the conserved cysteine through the conserved F or W. The D gene is left open where the match is weak. Clone size is stated in some rows and not others, as once, few, many or a class when expanded.

j_call clone_size d_call v_call cdr3_aa cdr3_nt
TRBJ1-1 . . TRBV28 CASSLEGSVYLVYTEAFF TGTGCCAGCAGTTTAGAGGGCAGTGTGTATTTGGTGTACACTGAAGCTTTCTTT
TRBJ1-3 . . TRBV30 CAWSWGAVSGNTIYF TGTGCCTGGAGTTGGGGTGCAGTCTCTGGAAACACCATATATTTT
TRBJ2-3 . . TRBV28 CASCGLRTETQYF TGTGCCAGCTGCGGGCTTCGCACAGAGACGCAGTATTTT
TRBJ2-7 . . TRBV6-2/TRBV6-3 CASSYTGGEQYF TGTGCCAGCAGTTACACCGGGGGCGAGCAGTACTTC
TRBJ2-4 . . TRBV11-2 CASSSYRGENIQYF TGTGCCAGCAGCTCGTACCGGGGAGAAAACATTCAGTACTTC
TRBJ2-1 medium-sized TRBD1 TRBV6-1 CATTGTGLNEQFF TGTGCCACTACCGGGACAGGGCTAAATGAGCAGTTCTTC
TRBJ1-1 . . TRBV27 CASSSSGVPTGTESFF .
TRBJ2-3 few TRBD2 TRBV6-1 CASSDRRGGSDADTQYF TGTGCCAGCAGTGACCGACGGGGGGGGTCGGACGCAGATACGCAGTATTTT
TRBJ2-5 . . TRBV11-2 CASSLRVGTQYF TGTGCCAGCAGCTTAAGGGTAGGGACCCAGTACTTC
TRBJ1-6 . . TRBV5-1 CASSLRYNSPLHF TGCGCCAGCAGCTTGAGATATAATTCACCCCTCCACTTT
TRBJ2-7 few TRBD1 TRBV12-3/TRBV12-4 CASRISRAGGYEQYF TGTGCCAGCAGGATCTCCCGTGCAGGGGGCTACGAGCAGTACTTC
TRBJ1-1 few . TRBV6-1 CASREQGNTEAFF TGTGCCAGCAGAGAACAGGGGAACACTGAAGCTTTCTTT
TRBJ1-2 . . TRBV3-1 CASSQFLKGRTLLDYGYTF TGTGCCAGCAGCCAATTCCTGAAAGGACGGACCCTCCTAGACTATGGCTACACCTTC
TRBJ2-7 . . TRBV7-2 CASSSQGFEQYF TGTGCCAGCAGCTCACAGGGTTTCGAGCAGTACTTC
TRBJ2-7 large . TRBV6-5 CASSYSPDRPAYEQYF TGTGCCAGCAGTTACTCCCCCGACAGGCCTGCCTACGAGCAGTACTTC
TRBJ2-3 few TRBD1 TRBV7-3 CASSSRQGARSDTQYF TGTGCCAGCAGCTCGAGACAGGGGGCGAGGTCCGATACGCAGTATTTT
TRBJ2-3 . TRBD1 TRBV5-1 CASSLVPGTASTDTQYF TGCGCCAGCAGCTTGGTACCGGGGACAGCTAGCACAGATACGCAGTATTTT
TRBJ1-3 few . TRBV6-5 CASSYSPSSSGNTIYF TGTGCCAGCAGTTACTCACCCAGCTCCTCTGGAAACACCATATATTTT
TRBJ2-3 . TRBD1 TRBV30 CAWSAGGAADTQYF TGTGCCTGGAGTGCAGGGGGCGCGGCAGATACGCAGTATTTT
TRBJ2-3 once TRBD1 TRBV24-1 CATSDPLGQGLSTDTQYF TGTGCCACCAGTGATCCCCTGGGACAGGGCTTAAGCACAGATACGCAGTATTTT
TRBJ2-7 . . TRBV2 CASGTTGYEQYF TGTGCCAGCGGAACGACAGGCTACGAGCAGTACTTC